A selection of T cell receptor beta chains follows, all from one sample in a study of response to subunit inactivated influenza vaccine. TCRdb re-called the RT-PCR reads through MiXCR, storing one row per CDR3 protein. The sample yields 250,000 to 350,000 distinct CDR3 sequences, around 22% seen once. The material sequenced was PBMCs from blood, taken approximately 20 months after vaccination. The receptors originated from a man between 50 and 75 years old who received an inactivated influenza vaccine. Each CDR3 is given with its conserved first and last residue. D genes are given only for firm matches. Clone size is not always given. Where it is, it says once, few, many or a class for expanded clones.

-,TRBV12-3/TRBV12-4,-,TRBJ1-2,CASSQRGGGYTF,TGTGCCAGCAGTCAAAGGGGCGGTGGCTACACCTTC
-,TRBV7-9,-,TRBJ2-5,CASSPNSETQYF,TGTGCCAGCAGTCCAAACTCGGAGACCCAGTACTTC
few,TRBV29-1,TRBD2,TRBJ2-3,CSVVLTSGWLSDTQYF,TGCAGCGTTGTGTTGACTAGCGGATGGTTATCAGATACGCAGTATTTT
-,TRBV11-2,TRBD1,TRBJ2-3,CASSYQGATDTQYF,TGTGCCAGCAGCTACCAGGGGGCCACAGATACGCAGTATTTT
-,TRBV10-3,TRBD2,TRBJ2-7,CAIRSGTNTYEQYF,TGTGCCATCAGGTCCGGGACTAACACCTACGAGCAGTACTTC
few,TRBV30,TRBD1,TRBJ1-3,CAWNYPGQGRNTIYF,TGTGCCTGGAACTATCCGGGACAGGGTAGAAACACCATATATTTT
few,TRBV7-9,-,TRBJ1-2,CASSFGRANYGYTF,TGTGCCAGCAGCTTCGGAAGAGCTAACTATGGCTACACCTTC
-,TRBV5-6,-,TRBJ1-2,CASSIDTNYGYTF,TGTGCCAGCAGCATAGACACGAACTATGGCTACACCTTC
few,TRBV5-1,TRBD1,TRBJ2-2,CASSYRGLTGELFF,TGCGCCAGCAGCTACAGGGGGCTTACCGGGGAGCTGTTTTTT
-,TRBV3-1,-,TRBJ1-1,CASSQELCGSTGAFF,TGTGCCAGCAGCCAAGAACTCTGTGGATCGACGGGAGCTTTCTTT
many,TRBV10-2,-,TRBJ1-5,CASRGGGSPQPQHF,TGCGCCAGCAGAGGGGGGGGATCGCCGCAGCCCCAGCATTTT
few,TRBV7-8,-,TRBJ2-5,CASSLYFGGSKETQYF,TGTGCCAGCAGCTTATATTTCGGGGGCTCAAAAGAGACCCAGTACTTC
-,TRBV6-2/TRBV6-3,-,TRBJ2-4,CASSQLNGLNLAKNIQYF,TGTGCCAGCAGTCAACTCAACGGACTAAACCTAGCCAAAAACATTCAGTACTTC
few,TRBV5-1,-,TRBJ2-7,CASGSVSYEQYF,TGCGCCAGCGGGTCAGTTTCCTACGAGCAGTACTTC